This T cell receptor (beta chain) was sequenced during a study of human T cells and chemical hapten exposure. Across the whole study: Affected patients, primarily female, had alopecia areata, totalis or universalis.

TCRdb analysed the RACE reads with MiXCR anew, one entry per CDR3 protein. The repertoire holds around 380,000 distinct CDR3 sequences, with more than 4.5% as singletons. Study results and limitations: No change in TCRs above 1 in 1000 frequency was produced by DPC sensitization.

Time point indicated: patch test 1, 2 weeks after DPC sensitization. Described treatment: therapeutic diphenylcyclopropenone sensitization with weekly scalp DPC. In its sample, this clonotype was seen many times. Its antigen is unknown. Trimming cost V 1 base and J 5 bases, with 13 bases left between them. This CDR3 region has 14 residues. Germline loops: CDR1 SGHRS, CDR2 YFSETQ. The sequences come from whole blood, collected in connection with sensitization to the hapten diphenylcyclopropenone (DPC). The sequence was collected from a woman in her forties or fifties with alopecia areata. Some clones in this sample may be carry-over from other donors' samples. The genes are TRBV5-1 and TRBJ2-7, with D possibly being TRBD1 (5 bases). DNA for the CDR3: TGCGCCAGCAGCTTGTGGGGCATTGGGGACGAGCAGTACTTC. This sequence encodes CASSLWGIGDEQYF.